Below, 5 T cell receptor beta chains from the same sample are listed, as sequenced in a study of shared clonotypes between healthy human individuals (dated by TCRdb to 2019 to 2021). The protocol used for the library was the immunoSEQ multiplex PCR assay. The immuneACCESS repertoire file appears here via TCRdb, limited to in-frame rearrangements. These files lack a portion of the clones; in checked studies, under half of the deficit traces to unresolved V genes, and the cause of the others is not known. The sample records around 510,000 clones, roughly four fifths of which are singletons. The ten largest clones represent 12% of the sample. The specimen sequenced was PBMCs. The receptors derive from a middle-aged woman in good health. Some clones in this sample may be carry-over from other donors' samples.

The chain has TRBV28 and TRBJ2-7, with D unclear. CDR3 size: 13 residues. V shed 8 bases and J shed 2 bases, with 13 bases lying between them. Germline CDR1 reads MDHEN; CDR2 reads SYDVKM. CDR3 nucleotides: TGTGCCAGCGGACCGGGCTCCACCTACGAGCAGTACTTC. This codes for CASGPGSTYEQYF.

This clone was counted between two and nine times. The sample contains more than one DNA sequence encoding this CDR3. V and J are TRBV7-9 and TRBJ1-5; TRBD1 matches at 8 bases. CDR1 is SEHNR, CDR2 FQNEAQ, per germline (reference sequence). There are 14 residues in the CDR3. The V gene end was trimmed by 1 base and the J gene end by 4 bases; junction bases not matched to a gene: 0. The CDR3 region has the DNA TGTGCCAGCAGCTTAGGACAGGGGAATCAGCCCCAGCATTTT. This gives the protein CASSLGQGNQPQHF.

The rearrangement links TRBV28 to TRBJ2-6; no reliable D call. V dropped 6 bases and J dropped 5 bases, with 8 bases sitting between them. Looked up from germline, CDR1 is MDHEN and CDR2 is SYDVKM. The CDR3 spans 13 residues. CDR3 sequence reads: CASRARWANVLTF. The CDR3 coding sequence is TGTGCCAGCAGGGCGCGTTGGGCCAACGTCCTGACTTTC.

On this clone itself: This may be a read error: a much more frequent sequence differs by one nucleotide. This chain links TRBV7-2 with TRBJ1-2; no clear D. The CDR3 runs 11 residues. Germline CDR1 reads SGHTA; CDR2 reads FQGNSA. Trimming left V 1 base short and J 8 bases short, with 5 bases between. Written as DNA, the CDR3 is TGTGCCAGCAGCTTAGGTGGGGGCTACACCTTC. Its translation is CASSLGGGYTF.

The V and J genes are TRBV11-1 and TRBJ2-7; a weak D match, TRBD1 (6 bases). Germline V CDR1 and CDR2: SGHAT, FQDESV (reference sequence). Trimming shortened V by 4 bases and J by 3 bases, and 10 bases separated the two germline ends. The CDR3 runs 13 residues. As DNA, the CDR3 is TGTGCCAGCAGCTGGAGACAGGACTACGAGCAGTACTTC. Its protein product is CASSWRQDYEQYF.